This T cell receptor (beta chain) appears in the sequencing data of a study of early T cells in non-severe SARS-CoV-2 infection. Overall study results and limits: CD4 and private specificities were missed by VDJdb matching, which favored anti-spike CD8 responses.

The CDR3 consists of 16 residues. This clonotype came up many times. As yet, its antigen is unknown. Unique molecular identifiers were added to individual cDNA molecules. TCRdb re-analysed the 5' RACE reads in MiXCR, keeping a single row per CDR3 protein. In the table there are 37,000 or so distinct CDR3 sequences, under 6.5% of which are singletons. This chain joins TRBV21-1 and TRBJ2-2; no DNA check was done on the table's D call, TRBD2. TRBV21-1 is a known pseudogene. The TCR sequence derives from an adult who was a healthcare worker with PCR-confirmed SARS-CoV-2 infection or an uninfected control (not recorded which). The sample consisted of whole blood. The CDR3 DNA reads TGTGCCACCCCCCGGAGGGGCACTTGGTGGGACGGGGAGCTGTTTTTT. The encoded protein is CATPRRGTWWDGELFF.